This T cell receptor beta chain was recorded in a study of T-cell memory formation after mild COVID-19. As for the study in general: Clusters of TCRs were largely donor specific. Study findings and constraints: Contracting clones from day 15 to 85 showed balanced CD4/CD8; later expanders favored CD4+. There were some responding clones in pre-infection memory, which suggested that cross-reactive memory had joined.

This clonotype appeared a few times. Its antigen is undetermined. The CDR3 has 13 amino acids. Trimming removed 7 bases from V and 1 base from J, with 7 bases in between. CDR1 ENHRY and CDR2 SYGVKD come from the germline V gene. From 5'RACE with constant-segment primers came TCR alpha and TCR beta cDNA libraries that carried sample barcodes and UMIs. TCRdb re-called the 5' RACE reads with MiXCR, one entry per CDR3 protein. The top ten clones hold under 55% of a sample with roughly 80,000 distinct CDR3 sequences, around 27% of them seen once. The sequence came from a man in his late teens or twenties who had mild COVID-19 (a few samples of this study predate the infection). Cell type and time point are not known. The V call is TRBV10-3, the J call TRBJ2-2; no clear D gene. Sequencing was carried out using PBMCs or a T cell subset sorted from them (not recorded which). The CDR3 DNA follows: TGTGCCATCATGCCCGAGAACACCGGGGAGCTGTTTTTT. It translates to CAIMPENTGELFF.